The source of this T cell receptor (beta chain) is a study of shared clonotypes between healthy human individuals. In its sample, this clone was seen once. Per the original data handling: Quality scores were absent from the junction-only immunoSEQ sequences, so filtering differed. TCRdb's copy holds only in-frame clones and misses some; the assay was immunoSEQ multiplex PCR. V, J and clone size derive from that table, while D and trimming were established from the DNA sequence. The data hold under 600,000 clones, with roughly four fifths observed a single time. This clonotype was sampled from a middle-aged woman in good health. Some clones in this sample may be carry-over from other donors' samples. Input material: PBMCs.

Here the CDR3 reads CASSQGGAGNQPQHF. The CDR3 DNA is TGTGCCAGCAGCCAAGGAGGGGCGGGCAATCAGCCCCAGCATTTT. The chain uses TRBV7-9 and TRBJ1-5, with D perhaps matching TRBD1 (5 bases). The CDR3 sequence is 15 residues long. Trimming removed 5 bases from V and 2 bases from J, with 13 bases in between. Germline CDR1 reads SEHNR; CDR2 reads FQNEAQ (reference sequence).